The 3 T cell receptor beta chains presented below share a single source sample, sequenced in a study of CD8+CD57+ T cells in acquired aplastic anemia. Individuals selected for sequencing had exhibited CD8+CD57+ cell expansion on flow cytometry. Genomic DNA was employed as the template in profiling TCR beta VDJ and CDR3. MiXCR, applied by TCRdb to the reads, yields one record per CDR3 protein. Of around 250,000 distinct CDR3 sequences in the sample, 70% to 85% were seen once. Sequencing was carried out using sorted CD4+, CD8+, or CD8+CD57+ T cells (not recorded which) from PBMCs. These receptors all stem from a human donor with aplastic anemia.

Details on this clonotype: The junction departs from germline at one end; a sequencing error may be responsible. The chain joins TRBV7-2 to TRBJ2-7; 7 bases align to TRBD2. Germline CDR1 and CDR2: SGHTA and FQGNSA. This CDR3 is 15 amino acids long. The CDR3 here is CASSVVGGGEYVQYF. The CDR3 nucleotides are TGTGCCAGCAGCGTAGTTGGGGGGGGAGAGTACGTGCAGTACTTC.

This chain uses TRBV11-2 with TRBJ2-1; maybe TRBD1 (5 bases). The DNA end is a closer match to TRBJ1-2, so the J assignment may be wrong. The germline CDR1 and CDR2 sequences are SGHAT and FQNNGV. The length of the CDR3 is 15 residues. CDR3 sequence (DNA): TGTGCCAGCAGCTGGGGTGGAGGGGCCTACAATGGCTACACCTTC. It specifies CASSWGGGAYNGYTF.

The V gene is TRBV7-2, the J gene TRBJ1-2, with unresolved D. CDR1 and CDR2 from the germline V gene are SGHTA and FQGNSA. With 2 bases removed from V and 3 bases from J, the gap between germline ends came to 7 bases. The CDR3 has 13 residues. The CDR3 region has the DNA TGTGCCAGCAGCTTAAACAGAGACTATGGCTACACCTTC. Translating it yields CASSLNRDYGYTF.